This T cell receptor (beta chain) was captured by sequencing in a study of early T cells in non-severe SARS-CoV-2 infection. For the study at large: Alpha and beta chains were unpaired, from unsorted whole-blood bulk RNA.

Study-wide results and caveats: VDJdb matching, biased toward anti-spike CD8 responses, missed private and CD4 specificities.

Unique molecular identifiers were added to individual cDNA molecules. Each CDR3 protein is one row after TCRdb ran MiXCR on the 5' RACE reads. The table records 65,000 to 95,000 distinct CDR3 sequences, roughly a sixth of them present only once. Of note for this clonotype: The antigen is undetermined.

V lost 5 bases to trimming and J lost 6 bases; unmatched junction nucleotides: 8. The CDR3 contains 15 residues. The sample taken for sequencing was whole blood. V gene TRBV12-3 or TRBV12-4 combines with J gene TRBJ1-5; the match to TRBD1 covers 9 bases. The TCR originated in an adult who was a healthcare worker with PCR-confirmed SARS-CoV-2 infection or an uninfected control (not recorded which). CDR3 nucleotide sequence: TGTGCCAGCAGTCCCTACACAGGGGGCATTCAGCCCCAGCATTTT. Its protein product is CASSPYTGGIQPQHF.